These T cell receptor beta chains were read from a single sample in a study of shared clonotypes between healthy human individuals. Clones were sequenced by immunoSEQ multiplex PCR, and TCRdb holds only the in-frame ones, with some missing. The table includes around 1 million clones, over 60% detected once. The sequencing sample was made of memory CD4+ T cells sorted from blood. The receptor set was obtained from a man between 18 and 29 years old in good health. CDR3s include the opening cysteine and the closing phenylalanine or tryptophan. The size field is filled for only some rows; it gives once, few, many or a size class.

j_gene | v_gene | abundance | CDR3aa
TRBJ1-4 | TRBV11-2 | - | CASSLGQINEKLFF
- | TRBV4-1 | - | CASSQEGGHFSYEQYF
TRBJ2-5 | TRBV18 | - | CASSRGVQETQYF
TRBJ2-4 | TRBV5-8 | - | CASSPRQIIAKNIQYF
TRBJ2-5 | TRBV6-1 | - | CASTEQRGLGETQYF
TRBJ2-2 | TRBV5-4 | once | CASSLFTPGLTGELFF
TRBJ2-2 | TRBV9 | - | CASSVRVEAGELFF
TRBJ1-4 | TRBV5-4 | - | CASSRDPNEKLFF
TRBJ2-3 | TRBV11-2 | - | CASSSLLRVADTQYF
TRBJ2-2 | TRBV7-3 | - | CASSLKRTGELFF
TRBJ2-2 | TRBV2 | - | CASSADYLGDTGELFF
TRBJ2-1 | TRBV7-9 | - | CASSFSGGNNEQFF
TRBJ1-2 | TRBV6-1 | - | CASSEGLNYGYTF
TRBJ1-6 | TRBV6-6 | - | CASSPQGINSPLHF
TRBJ2-1 | TRBV5-1 | - | CASSQEGYNEQFF
TRBJ1-5 | TRBV2 | - | CASSLPNQPQHF
TRBJ2-5 | TRBV7-9 | - | CASSLRTGGSETQYF
TRBJ2-5 | TRBV29-1 | - | CSVDRKETQYF
TRBJ1-2 | TRBV18 | - | CASSLDRIPYGYTF
TRBJ2-5 | TRBV7-2 | - | CASSLGPGGKETQYF
TRBJ1-1 | TRBV5-6 | few | CASSFGDWGRRNTEAFF
TRBJ2-1 | TRBV10-3 | - | CAIRTSGGSYNEQFF
TRBJ2-1 | TRBV7-8 | - | CASSLDRNEQFF
TRBJ2-7 | TRBV7-8 | - | CASSLELSSYEQYF
TRBJ2-5 | TRBV7-7 | - | CASGRDRTETQYF
TRBJ1-1 | TRBV11-2 | - | CASSPQGAGNTEAFF
TRBJ2-2 | TRBV2 | - | CASSEKSSWAGELFF
TRBJ2-1 | TRBV28 | once | CASNPTGLDSGEQFF
TRBJ2-7 | TRBV7-2 | - | CASSKTGEKVYEQYF
TRBJ2-5 | TRBV7-8 | - | CASSLVRGTQYF
TRBJ1-2 | TRBV10-2 | - | CASSGDYGYTF
TRBJ2-5 | TRBV5-1 | - | CASSSGQRETQYF
TRBJ2-3 | TRBV10-1 | - | CASSAGLLGADTQYF
TRBJ2-7 | TRBV6-5 | - | CASSEGPARYEQYF
TRBJ1-6 | TRBV10-3 | - | CAIKAGEQSPLHF
TRBJ2-7 | TRBV30 | - | CACRFSGTYEQYF
TRBJ1-4 | TRBV18 | - | CASSPAGYNEKLFF
TRBJ1-2 | TRBV30 | - | CAWSVSGGAGYTF